A selection of T cell receptor beta chains follows, all from one sample in a study of blood T cell repertoires in COVID-19. Libraries were prepared by immunoSEQ multiplex PCR; TCRdb keeps only in-frame clonotypes and omits some of them. The sample holds around 53,000 clones, around nine tenths seen once. The sequenced sample consisted of peripheral blood. These receptors were taken from an older woman with COVID-19, enrolled during active disease. The CDR3 runs from the conserved cysteine through the conserved F or W. The order of the fields is clone size, D gene, J gene, V gene, CDR3 protein, CDR3 DNA. The D gene is left open where the match is weak. Rows give clone size only sometimes, using once, few, many, or a class for an expanded clone.

>NA|NA|TRBJ1-2|TRBV5-6
CASSLGPSYGYTF
TGTGCCAGCAGCTTGGGCCCGAGCTATGGCTACACCTTC
>NA|NA|TRBJ2-1|TRBV6-1
CASTGLYNEQFF
TGTGCCAGCACCGGACTCTACAATGAGCAGTTCTTC
>NA|NA|TRBJ2-7|TRBV10-2
CASRQGGYEQYF
TGCGCCAGCAGACAGGGTGGTTACGAGCAGTACTTC
>NA|NA|TRBJ1-1|TRBV12-5
CASGLQVSNVPEAFF
TGTGCTAGTGGTTTGCAGGTCAGTAATGTCCCTGAAGCTTTCTTT
>NA|NA|TRBJ2-7|TRBV5-6
CASSLLGTYEQYF
TGTGCCAGCAGCTTGCTCGGTACCTACGAGCAGTACTTC
>NA|TRBD1|TRBJ1-1|TRBV19
CASSMEDRGKAFF
TGTGCCAGTAGTATGGAAGACAGGGGGAAAGCTTTCTTT
>NA|TRBD1|TRBJ1-4|TRBV5-5
CASSLQGLSEKLFF
TGTGCCAGCAGCTTACAGGGGTTATCTGAAAAACTGTTTTTT
>NA|NA|TRBJ2-7|TRBV15
CATSRGWAYEQYF
TGTGCCACCAGCAGGGGTTGGGCATACGAGCAGTACTTC
>NA|TRBD2|TRBJ2-3|TRBV30
CAWSLAGDADTQYF
TGTGCCTGGTCCCTAGCGGGAGACGCAGATACGCAGTATTTT
>NA|NA|TRBJ2-3|TRBV11-3
CASSLSGLLTDTQYF
TGTGCCAGCAGCTTATCGGGTCTGCTCACAGATACGCAGTATTTT
>NA|NA|TRBJ1-2|TRBV5-1
CASSLGGGRNDYGYTF
TGCGCCAGCAGCTTGGGCGGGGGACGGAACGACTATGGCTACACCTTC
>once|NA|TRBJ1-4|TRBV6-2/TRBV6-3
CASSEQREYGKLFF
TGTGCCAGCAGTGAGCAGAGGGAATACGGAAAACTGTTTTTT
>NA|NA|TRBJ1-2|TRBV27
CASSMNSGTPGIYGYTF
TGTGCCAGCAGTATGAATTCCGGGACACCAGGGATCTATGGCTACACCTTC
>NA|TRBD2|TRBJ2-2|TRBV10-3
CAITGLAGAGELFF
TGTGCCATCACGGGGCTAGCGGGAGCCGGGGAGCTGTTTTTT
>once|TRBD2|TRBJ2-1|TRBV3-1/TRBV3-2
CASSQWTSGNEQFF
TGTGCCAGCAGCCAATGGACTAGCGGAAATGAGCAGTTCTTC
>NA|TRBD1|TRBJ1-6|TRBV5-1
CASSSGQFGSYNSPLHF
TGCGCCAGCAGCTCGGGACAGTTCGGCTCCTATAATTCACCCCTCCACTTT
>NA|NA|TRBJ2-5|TRBV11-1
CASSLVGVGLQETQYF
TGTGCCAGCAGCTTAGTCGGGGTAGGGCTGCAAGAGACCCAGTACTTC
>NA|TRBD1|TRBJ2-7|TRBV24-1
CATSDPTGTGRHEQYF
TGTGCCACCAGTGATCCGACCGGGACAGGGCGTCACGAGCAGTACTTC
>NA|NA|TRBJ2-5|TRBV6-2/TRBV6-3
CASSNAGSWTQYF
TGTGCCAGCAGCAACGCCGGGTCTTGGACCCAGTACTTC
>NA|NA|TRBJ1-1|TRBV7-9
CASTPWRDDTEAFF
TGTGCCAGCACCCCATGGAGGGATGACACTGAAGCTTTCTTT
>NA|NA|TRBJ1-1|TRBV4-1
CASSQDTPNTEAFF
TGCGCCAGCAGCCAAGATACACCAAACACTGAAGCTTTCTTT
>NA|TRBD1|TRBJ1-2|TRBV7-2
CASSGQTGDYGYTF
TGTGCCAGCAGCGGACAGACAGGGGACTATGGCTACACCTTC
>NA|NA|TRBJ2-1|TRBV28
CASIHRRTYSYNEQFF
TGTGCCAGCATACATCGGCGGACATACTCCTACAATGAGCAGTTCTTC
>NA|NA|TRBJ1-2|TRBV5-5
CASSLVQGTNYGYTF
TGTGCCAGCAGCTTGGTCCAGGGAACTAACTATGGCTACACCTTC
>many|NA|TRBJ2-7|TRBV11-3
CASSFGVGSYEQYF
TGTGCCAGCAGCTTCGGGGTCGGCTCCTACGAGCAGTACTTC
>NA|NA|TRBJ2-7|TRBV18
CASSQREGLSTKEQYF
TGTGCCAGCTCACAGAGGGAAGGTCTTTCTACTAAAGAGCAGTACTTC
>NA|TRBD1|TRBJ1-2|TRBV15
CATSRGTGVSGYTF
TGTGCCACCAGCAGAGGGACAGGGGTTTCTGGCTACACCTTC
>few|TRBD1|TRBJ1-1|TRBV15
CATSEGSGGLNTEAFF
TGTGCCACCAGCGAGGGATCAGGGGGCTTGAACACTGAAGCTTTCTTT
>NA|NA|TRBJ2-5|TRBV6-1
CASSEEGGWETQYF
TGTGCCAGCAGTGAAGAAGGGGGTTGGGAGACCCAGTACTTC